The 29 T cell receptor beta chains below were found in one sample sequenced in a study of T cell clonality in common variable immunodeficiency. Sequenced by immunoSEQ multiplex PCR; TCRdb stores in-frame clones only, minus some. Listed for the sample are under 35,000 clones, none seen a single time. The material sequenced was peripheral blood mononuclear cells. These receptors all come from a person aged 18 to 69 in good health.

This clone was seen many times. The read is 3 residues too short to cover the CDR3 end, so that end is filled in from the germline J gene. The chain couples TRBV19 to TRBJ2-7; D possibly corresponds to TRBD2 (6 bases). The V gene's germline CDR1 is LNHDA and CDR2 SQIVND (reference sequence). This CDR3 region has 14 residues. Trimming shortened V by 7 bases and J by 0 bases, and 13 bases separated the two germline ends. The CDR3 is CASKLAVSSYEQYF. The DNA read from the CDR3 is TGTGCCAGTAAATTAGCGGTGAGCTCCTACGAG.

This clone ranks as medium-sized (0.01 to 0.1%). The read terminates 3 residues ahead of where the CDR3 ends, so the germline J gene completes it. V usage is TRBV6-2 or TRBV6-3 and J usage is TRBJ1-2; perhaps TRBD1 as D (5 bases). There are 13 residues in the CDR3. The ends were cut back, 2 bases at V and 6 bases at J, with 10 bases in the middle. From germline, CDR1 is MNHEY and CDR2 SVGEGT. CDR3 DNA, as far as it was read: TGTGCCAGCAGTTACGTAGGGGAAAATGGC. This translates into CASSYVGENG. The full CDR3 is CASSYVGENGYTF.

This clone was recorded many times. The CDR3 extends 3 residues past the end of the read, so its final part is completed from the germline J gene. The chain recombines TRBV11-3 with TRBJ2-7, with 7 bases matching TRBD2. The length of the CDR3 is 13 residues. V lost 2 bases to trimming and J lost 6 bases; unmatched junction nucleotides: 4. CDR1 is SGHNT and CDR2 is YENEEA in the germline V gene. CDR3: CASSLSREFEQYF. CDR3 bases read: TGTGCCAGCAGCTTATCGCGGGAGTTCGAG.

This clone was observed at least ten times. The read gets to within 3 residues of the CDR3 end, and the germline J gene fills in the rest. The rearrangement joins TRBV2 to TRBJ1-6; D not certain. V was clipped by 8 bases and J by 4 bases, with 15 bases between them. In germline, CDR1 is SNHLY, CDR2 FYNNEI. This CDR3 contains 15 residues. CDR3 DNA, as far as it was read: TGTGCCAGCGGACTGACGGCGGGTTATAATTCACCC. It yields the protein CASGLTAGYNSP. The CDR3 in full is CASGLTAGYNSPLHF. Drawing the rest from reference TRBV2 and TRBJ1-6, the complete variable domain is EPEVTQTPSHQVTQMGQEVILRCVPISNHLYFYWYRQILGQKVEFLVSFYNNEISEKSEIFDDQFSVERPDGSNFTLKIRSTKLEDSAMYFCASGLTAGYNSPLHFGNGTRLTVT.

This clone has ten or more counts. The sequenced fragment ends 3 residues before the CDR3 boundary, so the rest is inferred from the germline J gene. The chain carries TRBV19 and TRBJ1-3; tentative D call: TRBD1 (6 bases). Germline V gene sequence: CDR1 LNHDA, CDR2 SQIVND (reference sequence). V lost 6 bases and J lost 3, with 24 bases in between. The CDR3 spans 18 residues. CDR3 residues: CASSLLWGGAGFGNTIYF. The sequenced CDR3 bases are TGTGCCAGTAGCCTCCTGTGGGGGGGCGCAGGTTTTGGAAACACC.

This clone was picked up many times. Read sequence stops 3 residues before the CDR3 end, and the germline J gene provides the missing end. This sequence joins TRBV5-1 and TRBJ2-7, with 12 bases fitting TRBD2. CDR1 and CDR2 (germline): SGHRS, YFSETQ. V gave up 4 bases and J gave up 5 bases; unmatched junction bases: 7. This CDR3 has 15 amino acids. CDR3 sequence: CASSTLAGGPDEQYF. The DNA read from the CDR3 is TGCGCCAGCAGCACCCTAGCGGGAGGGCCGGACGAG.

This clone was seen at least ten times. The read ends 3 residues shy of where the CDR3 ends; the end is completed using the germline J gene. The chain has TRBV19 and TRBJ2-5; perhaps TRBD1 as D (5 bases). Trimming removed 5 bases at V and 5 bases at J, with 12 bases between. The CDR3 runs 13 residues. In germline, CDR1 is LNHDA, CDR2 SQIVND (reference sequence). Partial CDR3 DNA: TGTGCCAGTAGTGTACAGGTACAGGAGACC. Protein: CASSVQVQET. The full CDR3 is CASSVQVQETQYF.

This clone was seen many times. The CDR3 goes on 3 residues after the read ends, and that part is filled in from the germline J gene. The V call is TRBV20-1, the J call TRBJ1-5; TRBD1 matches 9 bases. This CDR3 comprises 13 residues. Germline V gene lookup returns CDR1 DFQATT and CDR2 SNEGSKA (reference sequence). Unmatched junction bases numbered 4, after V lost 6 bases and J lost 4 bases. Partial CDR3 DNA: TGCAGTGCAAAGGGACAGGGAAATCAGCCC. It encodes CSAKGQGNQP. In full, the CDR3 reads CSAKGQGNQPQHF.

This clone was counted ten times or more. The read ends 3 residues shy of where the CDR3 ends; the end is completed using the germline J gene. The rearrangement uses TRBV7-6 and TRBJ2-2, with TRBD2 matching over 9 bases. V lost 2 bases, J lost 4 bases, and 8 bases stayed unmatched. Looked up from germline, CDR1 is SGHVS and CDR2 is FNYEAQ. The length of the CDR3 is 17 residues. CDR3 amino acids: CASSLSSGTVPTGELFF. CDR3 DNA (partial): TGTGCCAGCAGCTTATCTAGCGGGACAGTACCCACCGGGGAG.

Many counts were recorded for this clone. At one end the junction does not follow the germline gene, possibly because of a read error. The CDR3 end falls 3 residues outside the read, so it is completed with the germline J gene. The rearrangement uses TRBV4-2 and TRBJ1-1, with D possibly matching TRBD1 (6 bases). The length of the CDR3 is 13 residues. Germline V gives CDR1 LGHNA, CDR2 YNFKEQ. The CDR3 here is CASSQEGGLEAFF. The CDR3 DNA, read in part, is TGCGCCAGCAGCCAAGAGGGGGGACTGGAA.

As regards this clone: The DNA ends 3 residues before the CDR3 does, and the rest of the CDR3 is filled in from the germline J gene. The chain couples TRBV5-1 to TRBJ2-7; 9 nucleotides agree with TRBD1. The V and J ends lost 0 bases and 2 bases, in that order; junction bases with no gene match: 3. The CDR3 has 15 residues. Germline CDR1 and CDR2: SGHRS and YFSETQ. The CDR3 loop reads CASSLGRTGAYEQYF. The CDR3 bases that were read are TGCGCCAGCAGCTTGGGGCGGACAGGGGCCTACGAG.

This clone was picked up many times. The read finishes 3 residues shy of the CDR3 end, and the germline J gene is used to complete it. V usage is TRBV2 and J usage is TRBJ2-5; D is possibly TRBD1 (5 bases). Germline assignment: CDR1 SNHLY and CDR2 FYNNEI. Trimming removed 8 bases from V and 5 bases from J, with 15 bases in between. The CDR3 spans 13 residues. The CDR3 bases that were read are TGTGCCAGCCTTTCTTGGGGCGTTGAGACC. It encodes CASLSWGVET. Given in full, the CDR3 is CASLSWGVETQYF.

This clone occurred many times. The read gets to within 3 residues of the CDR3 end, and the germline J gene fills in the rest. V is TRBV2 and J is TRBJ2-1, with TRBD2 identical over 11 bases. The CDR3 loop spans 14 amino acids. Germline assignment: CDR1 SNHLY and CDR2 FYNNEI. V lost 4 bases to trimming and J lost 7 bases; unmatched junction nucleotides: 3. CDR3 bases read: TGTGCCAGCAGTGGTAGCGGGAGGGTGAATGAG. This gives the protein CASSGSGRVNE. The whole CDR3 sequence reads CASSGSGRVNEQFF.

This clone was detected ten times or more. The read halts 3 residues ahead of the CDR3 end, with the missing end drawn from the germline J gene. This chain uses TRBV6-1 with TRBJ2-4; 7 bases agree with TRBD1. The J segment lost 0 bases and the V segment lost 4 bases, leaving 3 bases of the junction unmatched. Germline loops: CDR1 MNHNS, CDR2 SASEGT. The CDR3 length is 15 residues. The sequenced CDR3 bases are TGTGCCAGCAGTGGACAGGGATTAGCCAAAAACATT. Its translation is CASSGQGLAKNI. The full CDR3 reads CASSGQGLAKNIQYF.

By its share, this clone is medium-sized. The read halts 3 residues ahead of the CDR3 end, with the missing end drawn from the germline J gene. J is TRBJ2-1 and V is TRBV12-3 or TRBV12-4; weak D call: TRBD2 (6 bases). CDR3 length: 15 amino acids. V was trimmed by 3 bases and J by 4 bases, leaving 13 bases between them. This CDR3 reads CASSLGTYRYNEQFF. The CDR3 bases that were read are TGTGCCAGCAGTTTGGGGACTTACAGGTACAATGAG.

This clone occurred many times. The CDR3 loop is CASSLTGSADTQYF. Partial CDR3 DNA: TGTGCCAGCTCACTCACAGGGTCCGCAGATACG. The chain links TRBV18 to TRBJ2-3, with D possibly being TRBD1 (6 bases). The CDR3 is cut off 3 residues early in the read; its end comes from the germline J gene. CDR3 length equals 14 residues. Germline CDR1 KGHSH, CDR2 LQKENI. V was cut by 4 bases and J by 4 bases, with 12 bases left in between. The whole variable domain, remainder taken from reference TRBV18 and TRBJ2-3, is NAGVMQNPRHLVRRRGQEARLRCSPMKGHSHVYWYRQLPEEGLKFMVYLQKENIIDESGMPKERFSAEFPKEGPSILRIQQVVRGDSAAYFCASSLTGSADTQYFGPGTRLTVL.

This clone was seen at least ten times. Read data end 3 residues before the CDR3 end; the end is taken from the germline J gene. This chain uses TRBV20-1 with TRBJ2-7, with D possibly TRBD2 on 6 matching bases. With 6 bases removed from V and 6 bases from J, the gap between germline ends came to 15 bases. Germline CDR1 and CDR2: DFQATT and SNEGSKA (reference sequence). The CDR3 runs 12 residues. The covered CDR3 bases are TGCAGTGCGTGGGGCGGGGACCTCGAG. This translates into CSAWGGDLE. The CDR3 as a whole reads CSAWGGDLEQYF.

This clone was found many times. The observed sequence ends 3 residues before the CDR3 terminus, with the missing tail filled in from the germline J gene. The chain joins TRBV6-2 or TRBV6-3 to TRBJ2-3, with TRBD2 identical over 9 bases. Trimming removed 7 bases from V and 4 bases from J; junction bases left unmatched: 15. The CDR3 covers 17 residues. CDR1 MNHEY and CDR2 SVGEGT come from the germline V gene. The CDR3: CASINRTSEKEADTQYF. Incomplete CDR3 DNA: TGTGCCAGCATAAACAGGACTAGCGAAAAGGAGGCAGATACG.

Many counts were recorded for this clone. The observed sequence ends 3 residues before the CDR3 terminus, with the missing tail filled in from the germline J gene. The chain uses TRBV30 and TRBJ2-3; D is unresolved. Trimming left V 0 bases short and J 2 bases short, with 9 bases between. Germline lookup yields CDR1 GTSNPN and CDR2 SVGIG (reference sequence). The CDR3 runs to 14 residues. CDR3: CAWSVGHSTDTQYF. CDR3 bases read: TGTGCCTGGAGTGTAGGGCACTCCACAGATACG.

This clone has ten or more counts. The CDR3: CSASRLAGPYNEQFF. The part of the CDR3 DNA that was read is TGCAGTGCTAGTAGGCTAGCAGGCCCCTACAATGAG. The V gene is TRBV20-1, the J gene TRBJ2-1, with D possibly being TRBD2 (5 bases). The read falls 3 residues short of the CDR3 end, and the missing part is taken from the germline J gene. CDR3 length: 15 amino acids. Germline CDR1 and CDR2: DFQATT and SNEGSKA (reference sequence). Trimming cost V 3 bases and J 2 bases, with 14 bases left between them.

This clone was observed at least ten times. The read finishes 3 residues shy of the CDR3 end, and the germline J gene is used to complete it. This chain joins TRBV20-1 and TRBJ2-3, with 10 positions matching TRBD2. There are 17 residues in the CDR3. Germline loops: CDR1 DFQATT, CDR2 SNEGSKA (reference sequence). V shed 0 bases and J 6 bases; nucleotides not matched to a gene: 12. CDR3: CSARDLASGSHVDTQYF. CDR3 bases read: TGCAGTGCTAGAGATCTTGCTAGCGGGAGTCATGTCGATACG.

This clone was observed many times. The read gets to within 3 residues of the CDR3 end, and the germline J gene fills in the rest. V is TRBV24-1 and J is TRBJ2-1, with D possibly being TRBD1 (6 bases). V shed 9 bases and J shed 0 bases, with 14 bases lying between them. The CDR3 length is 15 residues. From germline, CDR1 is KGHDR and CDR2 SFDVKD. CDR3 sequence: CATAPTGSSYNEQFF. CDR3 DNA, as far as it was read: TGTGCCACCGCGCCTACAGGGTCCTCCTACAATGAG.

Comments on this clone: The read ends 3 residues early relative to the CDR3; the germline J gene fills the gap. V usage is TRBV7-6 and J usage is TRBJ1-1; D perhaps matches TRBD1 (5 bases). The germline gives CDR1 SGHVS, CDR2 FNYEAQ. V was clipped by 1 base and J by 2 bases, with 11 bases between them. There are 15 residues in the CDR3. Partial CDR3 DNA: TGTGCCAGCAGCTTAGGGACAAACGGTAACACTGAA. Translating gives CASSLGTNGNTE. The complete CDR3 reads CASSLGTNGNTEAFF.

This clone was picked up many times. The CDR3 extends 3 residues past the end of the read, so its final part is completed from the germline J gene. The chain carries TRBV16 and TRBJ1-2, with TRBD1 as a possible D gene (6 bases). Trimming stripped 3 bases from V and 4 bases from J, with 21 bases between. This CDR3 is built from 17 residues. Germline V gives CDR1 KGHSY, CDR2 FQNENV. CDR3 in amino acids: CASSQLSTTDRSYGYTF. The CDR3 bases that were read are TGTGCCAGCAGCCAGCTATCGACCACAGACAGGTCCTATGGC.

This clone was recorded many times. Read coverage stops 3 residues before the CDR3 terminus; the germline J gene supplies the remainder. The V gene is TRBV18, the J gene TRBJ1-2; the match to TRBD1 covers 9 bases. The CDR3 runs to 15 residues. The J segment lost 1 base and the V segment lost 6 bases, leaving 6 bases of the junction unmatched. CDR1 KGHSH and CDR2 LQKENI come from the germline V gene. CDR3 DNA, as far as it was read: TGTGCCAGCTCGAGTTTGGGACAGGGTAACTATGGC. Encoded protein: CASSSLGQGNYG. The whole CDR3 region reads CASSSLGQGNYGYTF.

The table lists this clone with many counts. The read ends 3 residues early relative to the CDR3; the germline J gene fills the gap. The J gene is TRBJ2-7, the V gene TRBV5-4; perhaps TRBD1 as D (6 bases). Germline V gene lookup returns CDR1 SGHNT and CDR2 YYREEE (reference sequence). The V end was cut by 2 bases, the J end by 3 bases, with 12 bases between. The CDR3 covers 14 residues. Here the CDR3 reads CASSFPGHLYEQYF. The covered CDR3 bases are TGTGCCAGCAGCTTCCCGGGACACCTCTACGAG.

This clone was recorded at least ten times. The CDR3: CSAIPMNETSTDTQYF. The part of the CDR3 DNA that was read is TGCAGTGCCATACCGATGAACGAAACAAGCACAGATACG. This chain connects TRBV20-1 to TRBJ2-3; D remains ambiguous. The CDR3 end falls 3 residues outside the read, so it is completed with the germline J gene. The V end lost 6 bases, the J end lost 0 bases, and 19 bases lay between the germline ends. Germline CDR1 is DFQATT and CDR2 is SNEGSKA (reference sequence). The CDR3 contains 16 residues.

This clone was detected many times. The read terminates 3 residues before the CDR3 end, so the remaining end is supplied by the germline J gene. The genes are TRBV10-1 and TRBJ1-1, with TRBD1 matching 8 bases. Unmatched junction bases numbered 9, after V lost 6 bases and J lost 3 bases. The CDR3 extends over 15 amino acids. Looked up from germline, CDR1 is WNHNN and CDR2 is SYGVQD (reference sequence). The DNA read from the CDR3 is TGCGCCAGCAGAGCTCCAAAGACAGGGGACACTGAA. The encoded protein is CASRAPKTGDTE. The CDR3 in its entirety is CASRAPKTGDTEAFF.

This clone was picked up many times. The read ends 3 residues early relative to the CDR3; the germline J gene fills the gap. The genes are TRBV7-2 and TRBJ2-5; a weak D match, TRBD1 (6 bases). Germline assignment: CDR1 SGHTA and CDR2 FQGNSA. Trimming cost V 2 bases and J 3 bases, with 13 bases left between them. The CDR3 has 15 amino acids. CDR3 sequence: CASSLLETGEETQYF. CDR3 DNA, as far as it was read: TGTGCCAGCAGCTTATTAGAGACAGGAGAAGAGACC.